A single sample is the source of the 22 T cell receptor beta chains below, sequenced in a study of shared clonotypes between healthy human individuals. Profiling relied on immunoSEQ multiplex PCR, and the TCRdb table lists in-frame clones only, not all of them. Here the sample spans 400,000 to 600,000 clones, 95% to 96% being singletons. Sequenced: naive CD4+ T cells sorted from blood. Specified subset: CD45RA+ positively selected. These TCRs come from a woman in her twenties or thirties in good health.

In its sample, this clone was seen once. The CDR3 loop reads CASSLDKGSLRAFF. CDR3 nucleotide sequence: TGTGCCAGCAGCTTGGATAAGGGGAGCCTACGTGCTTTCTTT. The chain employs TRBV5-4 and TRBJ1-1; weak D call: TRBD1 (5 bases). CDR1 and CDR2 from the germline V gene are SGHNT and YYREEE (reference sequence). V was pared by 0 bases and J by 11 bases, with 17 bases between. The CDR3 has 14 amino acids.

This chain connects TRBV4-1 to TRBJ1-1, with a tentative D call TRBD1 (5 bases). The CDR3 runs 15 residues. CDR1 is MGHRA and CDR2 is YSYEKL in the germline V gene. V gave up 0 bases and J gave up 11 bases, with 19 bases separating them. CDR3 DNA sequence: TGCGCCAGCAGCCAAGATAACAGGTGGGGCTCGCGGGCTTTCTTT. Its translation is CASSQDNRWGSRAFF.

On this clone itself: This sample includes further DNA sequences coding for the same CDR3. This chain connects TRBV20-1 to TRBJ2-7; D not resolved. Trimming took 3 bases from V and 2 from J, leaving 5 bases between them. The CDR3 runs 11 residues. The germline V gene has CDR1 DFQATT and CDR2 SNEGSKA (reference sequence). For the CDR3, the DNA is TGCAGTGCTAGTCTTACCTACGAGCAGTACTTC. Protein product: CSASLTYEQYF.

The rearrangement uses TRBV19 and TRBJ2-3; TRBD2 matches 7 bases. Germline lookup yields CDR1 LNHDA and CDR2 SQIVND (reference sequence). The junction had 8 bases not matched to a gene; V was cut back by 5 bases and J by 6 bases. This CDR3 has 14 amino acids. In DNA, the CDR3 is TGTGCCAGTAGTGGCGGGAGACTCCGGGATACGCAGTATTTT. Translating gives CASSGGRLRDTQYF.

The chain has TRBV2 and TRBJ1-5; D is ambiguous. This CDR3 region has 13 residues. The V gene's germline CDR1 is SNHLY and CDR2 FYNNEI. V was shortened by 1 base and J by 5 bases, with 6 bases between the two germline ends. DNA of the CDR3: TGTGCCAGCAGTGAAGAGGCGTATCAGCCCCAGCATTTT. Translation gives CASSEEAYQPQHF.

The chain links TRBV28 to TRBJ1-1; 9 bases match TRBD1. CDR1 and CDR2 (germline): MDHEN, SYDVKM. Trimming removed 10 bases from V and 4 bases from J; junction bases left unmatched: 16. The CDR3 loop spans 16 amino acids. In nucleotides, the CDR3 is TGTGCCACCCACCTGGGACAGGGAATGAGGAGCACTGAAGCTTTCTTT. Translation gives CATHLGQGMRSTEAFF.

In DNA form, the CDR3 reads TGTGCCATCAGGGGGGACGGAGCCTACGAGCAGTACTTC. Residues: CAIRGDGAYEQYF. This chain links TRBV10-3 with TRBJ2-7; possibly TRBD1 or TRBD2 for D (5 bases each). Germline V gene lookup returns CDR1 ENHRY and CDR2 SYGVKD. The ends were cut back, 6 bases at V and 2 bases at J, with 11 bases in the middle. The CDR3 runs 13 residues.

This chain links TRBV11-1 with TRBJ2-6; 10 bases fit TRBD1. J was trimmed by 2 bases and V by 4 bases; bases with no gene match: 8. This CDR3 spans 18 amino acids. Germline-derived CDR1 and CDR2 are SGHAT and FQDESV (reference sequence). The CDR3: CASSSPGQGRPGANVLTF. In DNA form, the CDR3 reads TGTGCCAGCAGCTCACCGGGACAGGGGAGGCCTGGGGCCAACGTCCTGACTTTC.

This chain connects TRBV5-6 to TRBJ2-7; possibly TRBD1 or TRBD2 for D (5 bases each). CDR1 is SGHDT, CDR2 YYEEEE, per germline. This CDR3 has 11 residues. Trimming shortened V by 4 bases and J by 6 bases, and 8 bases separated the two germline ends. CDR3 in DNA: TGTGCCAGCAGCGGGGACGGCGAGCAGTACTTC. Its translation is CASSGDGEQYF.

This clone came up once. The J gene is TRBJ2-1, the V gene TRBV7-3, with 10 bases matching TRBD2. Germline CDR1 reads SGHTA; CDR2 reads FQGTGA. V shed 6 bases and J 8 bases; nucleotides not matched to a gene: 7. The CDR3 has 14 residues. CDR3 residues: CASRYLAGVHEQFF. In DNA, the CDR3 is TGTGCCAGCAGATACCTAGCGGGAGTCCATGAGCAGTTCTTC.

The chain carries TRBV7-8 and TRBJ2-1, with D tentatively TRBD1 or TRBD2 (6 bases each). In germline, CDR1 is SGHVS, CDR2 FQNEAQ. The V end lost 1 base, the J end lost 7 bases, and 17 bases lay between the germline ends. CDR3 length: 16 amino acids. The CDR3 DNA follows: TGTGCCAGCAGCTTAGTCGGGGGCAGCCACGGGAATGAGCAGTTCTTC. This encodes CASSLVGGSHGNEQFF. Full variable domain (rest looked up from reference TRBV7-8 and TRBJ2-1): GAGVSQSPRYKVAKRGQDVALRCDPISGHVSLFWYQQALGQGPEFLTYFQNEAQLDKSGLPSDRFFAERPEGSVSTLKIQRTQQEDSAVYLCASSLVGGSHGNEQFFGPGTRLTVL.

The V gene is TRBV5-1, the J gene TRBJ2-3, with D hard to call. This CDR3 has 13 residues. From germline, CDR1 is SGHRS and CDR2 YFSETQ. The ends were cut back, 5 bases at V and 2 bases at J, with 9 bases in the middle. This CDR3 is CASRQDYTDTQYF. The CDR3 bases are TGCGCCAGCAGGCAGGATTACACAGATACGCAGTATTTT.

The chain carries TRBV28 and TRBJ1-3; TRBD1 might be the D (5 bases). Germline V CDR1 and CDR2: MDHEN, SYDVKM. This CDR3 region has 16 residues. V lost 5 bases and J lost 0, with 14 bases in between. The CDR3 reads CASSPPRGSSGNTIYF. CDR3 bases: TGTGCCAGCAGTCCCCCCCGGGGGAGCTCTGGAAACACCATATATTTT.

The V call is TRBV28, the J call TRBJ1-2; no reliable D call. The ends were cut back, 5 bases at V and 3 bases at J, with 10 bases in the middle. In germline, CDR1 is MDHEN, CDR2 SYDVKM. The CDR3 runs 13 residues. The CDR3 reads CASSPTEYYGYTF. For the CDR3, the DNA is TGTGCCAGCAGTCCGACCGAGTACTATGGCTACACCTTC.

The chain uses TRBV23-1 and TRBJ1-3; possible D gene TRBD1, 6 bases. TRBV23-1 is flagged as an ORF with uncertain function. This CDR3 region has 19 residues. Trimming removed 0 bases from V and 0 bases from J, with 18 bases in between. The CDR3 nucleotides are TGCGCCAGCAGTCAATCAGGTAGGGGGGCAGGAGCCTCTGGAAACACCATATATTTT. Amino acids: CASSQSGRGAGASGNTIYF.

The V call is TRBV5-5, the J call TRBJ1-2; D not resolved. Germline assignment: CDR1 SGHKS and CDR2 YYEKEE (reference sequence). The germline V and J ends were trimmed by 0 bases and 7 bases, with 13 bases remaining between them. The CDR3 extends over 14 amino acids. CDR3 sequence reads: CASSLEFQVSGYTF. The CDR3, as DNA: TGTGCCAGCAGCTTGGAATTCCAGGTTTCTGGCTACACCTTC. Full variable domain (missing parts from reference TRBV5-5 and TRBJ1-2): DAGVTQSPTHLIKTRGQQVTLRCSPISGHKSVSWYQQVLGQGPQFIFQYYEKEERGRGNFPDRFSARQFPNYSSELNVNALLLGDSALYLCASSLEFQVSGYTFGSGTRLTVV.

This chain uses TRBV28 with TRBJ1-5, with a tentative D call TRBD1 (6 bases). CDR3 size: 15 residues. From germline, CDR1 is MDHEN and CDR2 SYDVKM. V was shortened by 7 bases and J by 2 bases, with 15 bases between the two germline ends. Here the CDR3 reads CASIPRGEGNQPQHF. CDR3 coding DNA: TGTGCCAGCATCCCCAGGGGAGAGGGCAATCAGCCCCAGCATTTT.

The V call is TRBV7-9, the J call TRBJ2-7; TRBD1 is a possible D gene (7 bases). V lost 5 bases and J 7 bases, leaving 18 bases between the germline ends. The CDR3 consists of 14 residues. Germline CDR1 and CDR2: SEHNR and FQNEAQ (reference sequence). CDR3 DNA: TGTGCCAGCAGCCCTAGGTGGGCAGGGGGGGAGCAGTACTTC. This gives the protein CASSPRWAGGEQYF.

Here the CDR3 DNA reads TGTGCCAGCAGTTACTCGACAGATCAGCCCCAGCATTTT. Protein sequence: CASSYSTDQPQHF. The chain uses TRBV6-6 and TRBJ1-5; maybe TRBD1 (5 bases). The germline gives CDR1 MNHNY, CDR2 SVGAGI (reference sequence). This CDR3 contains 13 residues. The ends were cut back, 0 bases at V and 5 bases at J, with 5 bases in the middle.

Here the CDR3 DNA reads TGTGCCAGCTCACCACGGAACGGGTTCACAGACGAGCAGTACTTC. Translation gives CASSPRNGFTDEQYF. The chain recombines TRBV18 with TRBJ2-7; D call uncertain. This CDR3 is built from 15 residues. Germline assignment: CDR1 KGHSH and CDR2 LQKENI. V lost 1 base, J lost 5 bases, and 15 bases lay in between.

This clone appeared a single time. The CDR3 protein is CASSRATNTGELFF. The DNA of the CDR3 is TGTGCCAGCAGTCGAGCGACGAACACCGGGGAGCTGTTTTTT. The V gene is TRBV7-9, the J gene TRBJ2-2; no definite D call. The CDR3 length is 14 residues. V was shortened by 6 bases and J by 0 bases, with 8 bases between the two germline ends. Germline CDR1 SEHNR, CDR2 FQNEAQ (reference sequence).

The V call is TRBV5-4, the J call TRBJ2-4; D is perhaps TRBD2 (5 bases). Trimming shortened V by 4 bases and J by 4 bases, and 12 bases separated the two germline ends. This CDR3 comprises 14 residues. Germline V CDR1 and CDR2: SGHNT, YYREEE (reference sequence). CDR3 sequence reads: CASSVGGEKNIQYF. For the CDR3, the DNA is TGTGCCAGCAGCGTGGGTGGGGAGAAAAACATTCAGTACTTC.